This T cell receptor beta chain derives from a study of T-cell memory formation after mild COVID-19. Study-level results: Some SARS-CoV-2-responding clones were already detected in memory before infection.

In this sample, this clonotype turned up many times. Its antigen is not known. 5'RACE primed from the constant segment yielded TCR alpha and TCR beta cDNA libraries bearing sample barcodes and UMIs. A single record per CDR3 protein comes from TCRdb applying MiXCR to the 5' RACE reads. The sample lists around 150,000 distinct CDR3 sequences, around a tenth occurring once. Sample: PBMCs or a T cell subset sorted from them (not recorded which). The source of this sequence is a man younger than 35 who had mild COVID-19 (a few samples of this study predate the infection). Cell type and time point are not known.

As DNA, the CDR3 is TGCAGTGCTAGAGACGGAAGGGGAGAGACCCAGTACTTC. Amino acids: CSARDGRGETQYF. The chain is built from TRBV20-1 and TRBJ2-5; D may be TRBD1 (5 bases). The germline V gene has CDR1 DFQATT and CDR2 SNEGSKA (reference sequence). This CDR3 is built from 13 residues. Trimming stripped 0 bases from V and 4 bases from J, with 9 bases between.